Following are 28 T cell receptor beta chains from one sample sequenced in a study of vaccination and CD4 T cells after COVID-19. TCRdb processed the PCR reads anew with MiXCR; each CDR3 protein has one entry. Of about 18,000 distinct CDR3 sequences listed, just over 60% are singletons. Here the sequenced sample was CD4+ T cells from blood, taken after SARS-CoV-2 vaccination. The source is a human donor who had recovered from COVID-19.

J is TRBJ2-2 and V is TRBV7-2; no definite D call. The CDR3 has 14 residues. V was trimmed by 5 bases and J by 2 bases, leaving 9 bases between them. Germline CDR1 and CDR2: SGHTA and FQGNSA. CDR3 sequence: CASSLQTNTGELFF. CDR3 sequence (DNA): TGTGCCAGCAGCCTCCAGACTAACACCGGGGAGCTGTTTTTT.

This chain uses TRBV20-1 with TRBJ2-1, with 7 bases aligning to TRBD2. V was pared by 1 base and J by 1 base, with 4 bases of the junction left unmatched. CDR1 DFQATT and CDR2 SNEGSKA come from the germline V gene (reference sequence). The CDR3 is 15 amino acids. In DNA, the CDR3 is TGCAGTGCTAGAGTTACGGGAGGTTCCTACAATGAGCAGTTCTTC. Its translation: CSARVTGGSYNEQFF.

The chain carries TRBV20-1 and TRBJ1-2; TRBD1 matches 7 bases. Per germline, CDR1 DFQATT and CDR2 SNEGSKA (reference sequence). J gave up 6 bases and V 7 bases, and 8 bases lay outside the gene matches. CDR3 length: 12 residues. In DNA form, the CDR3 reads TGCAGTGGGTTTCGACAGGGCAATGGCTACACCTTC. Protein: CSGFRQGNGYTF.

The table lists this clonotype with a count of one. The V call is TRBV20-1, the J call TRBJ2-7; 12 bases agree with TRBD1. This CDR3 has 14 residues. Germline V gives CDR1 DFQATT, CDR2 SNEGSKA (reference sequence). With 6 bases clipped from V and 4 bases from J, the junction kept 7 bases outside the gene matches. DNA of the CDR3: TGCAGTGCCGGGGACAGGGGGCGAAATTACGAGCAGTACTTC. Protein: CSAGDRGRNYEQYF.

CDR3: CASRLKTMEWRTEAFF. CDR3 DNA sequence: TGTGCCAGCAGACTCAAAACGATGGAGTGGCGCACTGAAGCTTTCTTT. This sequence joins TRBV2 and TRBJ1-1; D not certain. Looked up from germline, CDR1 is SNHLY and CDR2 is FYNNEI. V shed 6 bases and J shed 4 bases, with 21 bases lying between them. The CDR3 runs to 16 residues. Looking up the rest from reference TRBV2 and TRBJ1-1 gives the full variable domain: EPEVTQTPSHQVTQMGQEVILRCVPISNHLYFYWYRQILGQKVEFLVSFYNNEISEKSEIFDDQFSVERPDGSNFTLKIRSTKLEDSAMYFCASRLKTMEWRTEAFFGQGTRLTVV.

This clonotype was detected a few times. The chain is built from TRBV7-8 and TRBJ1-6; D is unresolved. Germline CDR1 is SGHVS and CDR2 is FQNEAQ. Trimming left V 2 bases short and J 7 bases short, with 18 bases between. This CDR3 has 17 residues. Here the CDR3 DNA reads TGTGCCAGCAGCTTACTTCCACAGAGATCCGAAAATTCACCCCTCCACTTT. This translates into CASSLLPQRSENSPLHF.

In this sample, this clonotype turned up a few times. V is TRBV10-3 and J is TRBJ1-2, with TRBD1 matching 9 bases. Germline assignment: CDR1 ENHRY and CDR2 SYGVKD. Losses at the gene ends were 5 bases for V and 13 bases for J; bases not matched to a gene: 11. This CDR3 region has 13 residues. CDR3 protein: CAISSLLGTGTTF. Written as DNA, the CDR3 is TGTGCCATCAGTTCCCTTTTAGGGACAGGGACCACCTTC.

The J gene is TRBJ2-1, the V gene TRBV10-3; D uncertain. CDR3 length equals 14 residues. Looked up from germline, CDR1 is ENHRY and CDR2 is SYGVKD. V was pared by 7 bases and J by 4 bases, with 14 bases between. CDR3 in amino acids: CAIKYSEVYNEQFF. The CDR3 DNA follows: TGTGCCATCAAGTATTCTGAGGTTTACAATGAGCAGTTCTTC.

The rearrangement uses TRBV20-1 and TRBJ2-1; D unresolved. This CDR3 is built from 12 residues. Trimming took 3 bases from V and 8 from J, leaving 11 bases between them. The germline V gene encodes CDR1 DFQATT and CDR2 SNEGSKA (reference sequence). This CDR3 reads CSASPYQDEQFF. The CDR3 coding sequence is TGCAGTGCTAGCCCCTACCAAGATGAGCAGTTCTTC.

The chain employs TRBV10-3 and TRBJ2-7, with 7 bases lining up with TRBD2. The junction had 5 bases not matched to a gene; V was cut back by 10 bases and J by 2 bases. The CDR3 extends over 12 amino acids. Germline assignment: CDR1 ENHRY and CDR2 SYGVKD. CDR3 amino acids: CASGLGAYEQYF. CDR3 sequence (DNA): TGTGCCAGCGGACTAGGGGCCTACGAGCAGTACTTC.

This clonotype appeared a few times. The rearrangement links TRBV7-9 to TRBJ1-2, with a possible D match to TRBD1 (6 bases). Germline V gene data show CDR1 as SEHNR and CDR2 as FQNEAQ (reference sequence). This CDR3 has 18 residues. Between the trimmed V and J ends, which lost 1 base and 3 bases, there was a span of 21 bases. DNA of the CDR3: TGTGCCAGCAGCTTAGAACAGGCAGGGGAGTGGAGAGACTATGGCTACACCTTC. The encoded protein is CASSLEQAGEWRDYGYTF.

The gene calls are TRBV7-9 and TRBJ2-1, with 10 positions matching TRBD2. The V segment lost 0 bases and the J segment 8 bases; nucleotides outside the gene matches: 7. Germline CDR1 and CDR2: SEHNR and FQNEAQ (reference sequence). The CDR3 is 16 amino acids. The CDR3 coding sequence is TGTGCCAGCAGCTTAGCGCGTCTAGCGGGAGTCGATGAGCAGTTCTTC. This encodes CASSLARLAGVDEQFF.

The chain recombines TRBV20-1 with TRBJ2-3; D is possibly TRBD1 or TRBD2 (6 bases each). Trimming took off 5 bases at V and 4 bases at J, with 13 bases between the two ends. The germline V gene has CDR1 DFQATT and CDR2 SNEGSKA (reference sequence). This CDR3 comprises 13 residues. As DNA, the CDR3 is TGCAGTGCTCGGGGGCATATGGCAGATACGCAGTATTTT. The encoded protein is CSARGHMADTQYF.

The rearrangement joins TRBV6-5 to TRBJ2-5; TRBD1 aligns across 8 bases. V dropped 1 base and J dropped 2; count of bases not matched to a gene: 6. Germline CDR1 MNHEY, CDR2 SVGAGI. This CDR3 has 16 residues. The CDR3 protein is CASSYFGTGVQETQYF. The CDR3, as DNA: TGTGCCAGCAGTTACTTTGGGACAGGAGTACAAGAGACCCAGTACTTC.

The chain recombines TRBV2 with TRBJ1-4; D uncertain. The CDR3 runs to 12 residues. Germline values: CDR1 SNHLY, CDR2 FYNNEI. Trimming shortened V by 1 base and J by 5 bases, and 2 bases separated the two germline ends. In DNA form, the CDR3 reads TGTGCCAGCAGTGAAGGGAATGAAAAACTGTTTTTT. Its translation is CASSEGNEKLFF.

The chain carries TRBV6-1 and TRBJ2-7, with a weak D call TRBD2 (5 bases). V was shortened by 0 bases and J by 3 bases, with 12 bases between the two germline ends. Germline loops: CDR1 MNHNS, CDR2 SASEGT. This CDR3 has 15 residues. Written as DNA, the CDR3 is TGTGCCAGCAGTGAAGCGCTTCGGACTGACTACGAGCAGTACTTC. As protein: CASSEALRTDYEQYF.

The gene calls are TRBV27 and TRBJ2-5; 8 bases match TRBD1. After removal of 8 bases from V and 4 bases from J, the junction contained 3 bases not matched to a gene. Germline CDR1 reads MNHEY; CDR2 reads SMNVEV (reference sequence). The CDR3 runs 12 residues. CDR3 amino acids: CASSDRAETQYF. Written as DNA, the CDR3 is TGTGCCAGCTCGGACAGGGCAGAGACCCAGTACTTC.

The chain employs TRBV29-1 and TRBJ2-5; possibly TRBD1 for D (5 bases). CDR1 SQVTM and CDR2 ANQGSEA come from the germline V gene. This CDR3 is 14 amino acids long. The V gene lost 0 bases and the J gene lost 2 bases, with 10 bases spanning the gap. The CDR3 bases are TGCAGCGTTGAAGATCGACAGTATCAAGAGACCCAGTACTTC. This gives the protein CSVEDRQYQETQYF.

This rearrangement joins TRBV6-2 or TRBV6-3 to TRBJ1-1; D call uncertain. CDR1 and CDR2 from the germline V gene are MNHEY and SVGEGT. V lost 3 bases to trimming and J lost 1 base, with 6 bases between them. The CDR3 is made up of 13 amino acids. CDR3 residues: CASSYLANTEAFF. The CDR3 bases are TGTGCCAGCAGTTATCTGGCGAACACTGAAGCTTTCTTT.

V gene TRBV19 combines with J gene TRBJ1-2, with 7 bases identical to TRBD1. Trimming removed 9 bases from V and 4 bases from J; junction bases left unmatched: 8. This CDR3 contains 13 residues. From germline, CDR1 is LNHDA and CDR2 SQIVND (reference sequence). The CDR3 bases are TGTGCCAGCCGGGAGGGACAGTCCTATGGCTACACCTTC. It is translated as CASREGQSYGYTF.

The J gene is TRBJ1-2, the V gene TRBV5-4; no reliable D call. The V end lost 4 bases, the J end lost 2 bases, and 9 bases lay between the germline ends. This CDR3 region has 13 residues. In germline, CDR1 is SGHNT, CDR2 YYREEE (reference sequence). CDR3 amino acids: CASSPGGNYGYTF. The CDR3 nucleotides are TGTGCCAGCAGCCCCGGAGGGAACTATGGCTACACCTTC.

This clonotype has a handful of counts. This chain uses TRBV20-1 with TRBJ1-5; D unclear. The CDR3 has 12 residues. V lost 7 bases and J lost 2, with 9 bases in between. Germline CDR1 reads DFQATT; CDR2 reads SNEGSKA (reference sequence). This CDR3 is CSVLSGNQPQHF. The CDR3 DNA reads as TGCAGTGTTTTATCGGGCAATCAGCCCCAGCATTTT.

In its sample, this clonotype was seen a few times. This rearrangement joins TRBV28 to TRBJ1-2; D gene unclear. CDR1 MDHEN and CDR2 SYDVKM come from the germline V gene. V shed 10 bases and J shed 8 bases, with 17 bases lying between them. This CDR3 is built from 12 residues. CDR3 bases: TGTGCCACCGACTTCTTGGGTGAAGGCTACACCTTC. It yields the protein CATDFLGEGYTF.

J is TRBJ2-1 and V is TRBV18; D is uncertain. The CDR3 sequence is 15 residues long. The germline CDR1 and CDR2 sequences are KGHSH and LQKENI. Between the trimmed V and J ends, which lost 0 bases and 8 bases, there was a span of 14 bases. CDR3 nucleotide sequence: TGTGCCAGCTCACCACCCCGATCGGGCACGGATGAGCAGTTCTTC. Residues: CASSPPRSGTDEQFF.

This clonotype is a singleton in its sample. V and J are TRBV6-2 or TRBV6-3 and TRBJ2-5, with 7 bases lining up with TRBD2. V lost 8 bases, J lost 5 bases, and 14 bases stayed unmatched. Germline CDR1 MNHEY, CDR2 SVGEGT. The CDR3 loop spans 15 amino acids. The CDR3 DNA reads TGTGCCAGCTACACCCCCTTCGCGGGAGAGGAGACCCAGTACTTC. It is translated as CASYTPFAGEETQYF.

This clonotype was seen once. This chain links TRBV20-1 with TRBJ2-2; TRBD1 aligns across 9 bases. Germline V gene data show CDR1 as DFQATT and CDR2 as SNEGSKA (reference sequence). The CDR3 sequence is 15 residues long. Trimming cost V 6 bases and J 5 bases; bases outside gene matches: 10. CDR3 in DNA: TGCAGTGCCACGGACAGGGGTTTTGGGACCGGGGAGCTGTTTTTT. This codes for CSATDRGFGTGELFF.

The chain recombines TRBV4-3 with TRBJ2-5; 7 bases match TRBD2. Per germline, CDR1 LGHNA and CDR2 YSLEER. The CDR3 runs to 14 residues. The trim removed 1 base at V and 4 bases at J, leaving 3 bases unmatched. CDR3 nucleotide sequence: TGCGCCAGCAGCCAAGCGGGAGGTGGAGAGACCCAGTACTTC. This sequence encodes CASSQAGGGETQYF.

This clonotype came up once. V and J are TRBV27 and TRBJ2-7; D not certain. V was trimmed by 2 bases and J by 0 bases, leaving 11 bases between them. Germline V CDR1 and CDR2: MNHEY, SMNVEV (reference sequence). This CDR3 has 15 amino acids. The CDR3 sequence is CASSLQATSSYEQYF. The CDR3 DNA follows: TGTGCCAGCAGTTTACAGGCGACGAGCTCCTACGAGCAGTACTTC.